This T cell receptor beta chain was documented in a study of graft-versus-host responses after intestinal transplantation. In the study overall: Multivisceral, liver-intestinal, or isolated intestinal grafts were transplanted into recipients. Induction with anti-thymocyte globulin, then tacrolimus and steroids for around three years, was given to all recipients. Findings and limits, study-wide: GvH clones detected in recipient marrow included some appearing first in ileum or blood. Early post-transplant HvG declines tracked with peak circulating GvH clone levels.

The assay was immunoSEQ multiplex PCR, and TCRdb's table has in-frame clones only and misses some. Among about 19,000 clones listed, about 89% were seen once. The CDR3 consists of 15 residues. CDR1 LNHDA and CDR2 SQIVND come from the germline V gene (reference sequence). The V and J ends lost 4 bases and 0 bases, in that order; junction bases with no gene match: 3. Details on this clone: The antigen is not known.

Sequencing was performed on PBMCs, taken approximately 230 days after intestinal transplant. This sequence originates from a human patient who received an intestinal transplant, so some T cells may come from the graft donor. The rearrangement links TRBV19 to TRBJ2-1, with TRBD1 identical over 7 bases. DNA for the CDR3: TGTGCCAGTAGTAAGGACAGGAGCTCCTACAATGAGCAGTTCTTC. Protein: CASSKDRSSYNEQFF.